These T cell receptor beta chains were read from a single sample in a study of vaccination effects on CD4 cells after COVID-19. Their antigens are not known. Using immunoSEQ multiplex PCR, the repertoire was profiled, and TCRdb retains in-frame clones only, with some absent. The table records 35,000 to 40,000 clones, 60% to 75% of them present only once. This specimen was CD4+ T cells from PBMCs cultured without peptide, taken before COVID-19 vaccination. The receptors originated from a human donor who received a COVID-19 vaccine. Both conserved end residues are part of each CDR3. D genes are given only for firm matches. Not all rows give a size; the values are once, few, many and, for expanded clones, a class.

D,J,V,size,DNA,CDR3
-,TRBJ1-2,TRBV28,few,TGTGCCAGCAGTTACTTCGACAGAGTCTATGGCTACACCTTC,CASSYFDRVYGYTF
-,TRBJ2-2,TRBV7-9,-,TGTGCCAGCAGCTTAGCACGGCGTGGGAAGGCCGGGGAGCTGTTTTTT,CASSLARRGKAGELFF
-,TRBJ2-3,TRBV5-1,-,TGCGCCAGCAGCCCGACCGGCGGGGGCCGCACAGATACGCAGTATTTT,CASSPTGGGRTDTQYF
-,TRBJ1-2,TRBV7-8,-,TGTGCCAGCAGCTTAGCGAGGCAGGGCCTGCCTTCAGACTATGGCTACACCTTC,CASSLARQGLPSDYGYTF
-,TRBJ1-2,TRBV5-1,-,TGCGCCAGCAGCCCGGGACAAATCTATGGCTACACCTTC,CASSPGQIYGYTF
-,TRBJ1-1,TRBV6-1,-,TGTGCCAGCAGTGAATTACGGTACACTGAAGCTTTCTTT,CASSELRYTEAFF
-,TRBJ1-5,TRBV19,-,TGTGCCAGTAGTGTACAGGGCGGCCAGCCCCAGCATTTT,CASSVQGGQPQHF
-,TRBJ1-2,TRBV6-5,medium-sized,TGTGCCAGCAGTTACGTAGTAGGGCAAGGCTACACCTTC,CASSYVVGQGYTF
TRBD1,TRBJ1-6,TRBV3-1/TRBV3-2,-,TGTGCCAGCAGCCGCCGGGACAGGGATTCACCCCTCCACTTT,CASSRRDRDSPLHF
-,TRBJ1-5,TRBV5-6,-,TGTGCCAGCTCGTACCGACTGCTGAATCAGCCCCAGCATTTT,CASSYRLLNQPQHF
-,TRBJ2-2,TRBV5-1,-,TGCGCCAGCAGCGTTCAAGGCACCGGGGAGCTGTTTTTT,CASSVQGTGELFF
TRBD2,TRBJ2-5,TRBV4-3,-,TGCGCCAGCAGCCAAGAAGCGGGGGGAGGAGAGACCCAGTACTTC,CASSQEAGGGETQYF
-,TRBJ1-1,TRBV10-1,-,TGCGCCAGCAGTGAAAGGAGGCACACTGAAGCTTTCTTT,CASSERRHTEAFF
-,TRBJ1-4,TRBV18,-,TGTGCCAGCTCACCAAGGTTGGGGACTGTAGGTGAAAAACTGTTTTTT,CASSPRLGTVGEKLFF
-,TRBJ1-5,TRBV7-2,-,TGTGCCAGCAGCTTAGATGGGAATCAGCCCCAGCATTTT,CASSLDGNQPQHF
-,TRBJ1-5,TRBV28,-,TGTGCCAGCAAGGAGGGCCCCCCAGAGCCCCAGCATTTT,CASKEGPPEPQHF
-,TRBJ2-6,TRBV27,-,TGTGCCAGCAGTTTGCTTGGAGCTGGGGCCAACGTCCTGACTTTC,CASSLLGAGANVLTF
-,TRBJ1-2,TRBV6-1,-,TGTGCCAGCAGTGAAGACGCTCGAGCCCGGGGCTACACCTTC,CASSEDARARGYTF
-,TRBJ1-2,TRBV4-2,-,TGTGCCAGCAGCCAAGGGTATGTGTCCTATGGCTACACCTTC,CASSQGYVSYGYTF
TRBD1,TRBJ2-3,TRBV29-1,-,TGCAGCGTTGGGGACAGGCCAGATACGCAGTATTTT,CSVGDRPDTQYF
-,TRBJ2-4,TRBV7-9,-,TGTGCCAGCAGCTTGACTGAAAACATTCAGTACTTC,CASSLTENIQYF
-,TRBJ2-7,TRBV4-2,once,TGTGCCAGCAGCCAAGATCGGACGGCCTACGAGCAGTACTTC,CASSQDRTAYEQYF
-,TRBJ1-5,TRBV10-3,-,TGTGCCATCAGTGAATTCGGGGTATCTAGTCAGCCCCAGCATTTT,CAISEFGVSSQPQHF
-,TRBJ1-2,TRBV4-1,medium-sized,TGCGCCAGCAGCCCAGGCGGGATAAACAGGGATGATGGCTACACCTTC,CASSPGGINRDDGYTF
TRBD2,TRBJ2-7,TRBV4-1,-,TGCGCCAGCAGCCACAGACTAGCGAGCTCCTACGAGCAGTACTTC,CASSHRLASSYEQYF
TRBD2,TRBJ2-1,TRBV7-8,-,TGTGCCAGCAGCTTACGTAGGGTAGCGGGGAGCGGTCCGTTCTTC,CASSLRRVAGSGPFF
TRBD1,TRBJ1-5,TRBV6-1,-,TGTGCCAGCAGTGAAGGACAGGGACTCAATCAGCCCCAGCATTTT,CASSEGQGLNQPQHF
TRBD1,TRBJ1-2,TRBV29-1,-,TGCAGCGTTGAATCGGACAGGGGCCTTTACACCTTC,CSVESDRGLYTF
-,TRBJ1-5,TRBV7-2,few,TGTGCCAGCAGCTTAACGGGTAGCAATCAGCCCCAGCATTTT,CASSLTGSNQPQHF
-,TRBJ1-2,TRBV25-1,few,TGTGCCAGCAGTGGGGCCTTGGGGTATGGCTACACCTTC,CASSGALGYGYTF
TRBD2,TRBJ2-7,TRBV3-1/TRBV3-2,-,TGTGCCAGCAGCCTTGGGACTAGCGGGACCTACGAGCAGTACTTC,CASSLGTSGTYEQYF
-,TRBJ1-2,TRBV28,-,TGTGCCACCTTTATCAGGAGAAACTATGGCTACACCTTC,CATFIRRNYGYTF
-,TRBJ1-3,TRBV24-1,-,TGTGCCACCAGTGCCCCACAGGCAGGTTCTGGAAACACCATATATTTT,CATSAPQAGSGNTIYF
-,TRBJ1-5,TRBV19,-,TGTGCCAGTAGCGACTCCGGGGGGGTGAATCAGCCCCAGCATTTT,CASSDSGGVNQPQHF
TRBD1,TRBJ1-2,TRBV7-9,-,TGTGCCAGCAGCCGTACAGGGGAAGATGGCTACACCTTC,CASSRTGEDGYTF
TRBD1,TRBJ1-3,TRBV6-2/TRBV6-3,-,TGTGCCAGCAGTCAACTCCCGGGACAGGGGACGACTGGAAACACCATATATTTT,CASSQLPGQGTTGNTIYF
-,TRBJ2-2,TRBV28,-,TGTGCCAGCAGTTTACACAGAGAGTTGAGTACCGGGGAGCTGTTTTTT,CASSLHRELSTGELFF
TRBD1,TRBJ1-2,TRBV5-1,few,TGCGCCAGCAGCTTGTCAGGGGGCGATGGCTACACCTTC,CASSLSGGDGYTF
-,TRBJ2-7,TRBV6-6,-,TGTGCCAGCAGTCAACAAAGGAGGGAGCAGTACTTC,CASSQQRREQYF
TRBD2,TRBJ2-3,TRBV5-4,-,TGTGCCGGCCGCCGGGGGGACGTGCAGTATTTT,CAGRRGDVQYF